A single T cell receptor (beta chain) is shown here with its context. The target antigen is unknown. This sample was included in a study of T cell responses to AZD1222 COVID-19 vaccine. About the study: Pooling covered second doses at about 4 or about 12 weeks. Study results and caveats: There were mostly white British donors and more females than males, and clonal diversity was possibly underestimated. The span of vaccine-associated CD4 TCRs extended across spike, with dominance at 160-218 and 743-854. There were repertoire samples only from the period after the peak T cell response.

The CDR3 contains 16 residues. Looked up from germline, CDR1 is MNHGY and CDR2 is SVAAGI. Trimming cost V 0 bases and J 5 bases, with 16 bases left between them. Repertoires were generated with immunoSEQ multiplex PCR, while TCRdb's copy carries only in-frame clones and drops some. This table has 50,000 to 60,000 clones, 80% to 90% appearing once. The genes are TRBV6-9 and TRBJ1-2; possibly TRBD1 for D (5 bases). The TCR was taken from an adult in good health. Sequencing was performed on peripheral blood, taken on day 0 of AZD1222 vaccination. The CDR3 region is CASSYSRAGRTYGYTF. The CDR3 DNA sequence: TGTGCCAGCAGTTATTCTAGGGCAGGGAGGACTTATGGCTACACCTTC.